This TCR beta chain appears in the sequencing data of a study of STAT5B mutations in CD4+ large granular lymphocyte leukemia. The study's findings and limits: Patient CD4-sorted repertoires looked more clonal than healthy CD4+ repertoires, even without putative leukemic clones. Top patient clones used TRBV06 genes more often: 8/27 versus 2/35 in controls. The CD4+ versus CD8+ T-LGLL clonality difference may reflect limited sample size.

The data were produced by immunoSEQ multiplex PCR, yet TCRdb's version contains in-frame clones alone and is incomplete. There are tens of thousands of clones in the sample; around two thirds occur only once, and 0.4% to 0.45% lies in the top ten. Buffy coats from healthy blood donors served as controls. CDR1 SGHTA and CDR2 FQGNSA come from the germline V gene. Trimming cost V 1 base and J 3 bases, with 13 bases left between them. This CDR3 spans 15 amino acids. About this clone: Its antigen is still unknown.

V usage is TRBV7-2 and J usage is TRBJ2-7, with D perhaps given as TRBD1 or TRBD2 (5 bases each). This clonotype was sampled from a human donor in good health. Sequences were obtained from CD4+ T cells from blood buffy coats. CDR3 sequence: CASSLVTLGDYEQYF. CDR3 DNA: TGTGCCAGCAGCTTAGTAACCCTGGGGGACTACGAGCAGTACTTC.